A single sample is the source of the 24 T cell receptor beta chains below, sequenced in a study of shared clonotypes between healthy human individuals (dated by TCRdb to the early 2020s). To prepare the library, the immunoSEQ multiplex PCR assay was applied. In TCRdb, the immuneACCESS table is reduced to in-frame sequences with V and J assigned. These tables do not hold every clone; where another copy was compared, an unresolved V gene accounts for under half, and the others remain unexplained. Counted in this sample were roughly 500,000 clones; over 75% of them appeared once. About 13% of the sample comes from the top ten. The sample taken for sequencing was PBMCs. The origin of the receptors is a middle-aged woman in good health. Some clones in this sample may be carry-over from other donors' samples.

This sequence joins TRBV4-1 and TRBJ1-5, with TRBD1 identical over 9 bases. Germline CDR1 MGHRA, CDR2 YSYEKL. Trimming at V came to 2 bases and at J to 7 bases, leaving 0 bases not matched to a gene. The CDR3 is 13 amino acids. The CDR3 region has the DNA TGCGCCAGCAGCCAAACAGGGGGCCAGCCCCAGCATTTT. It specifies CASSQTGGQPQHF.

This clone was seen once. A much larger clone sits a single nucleotide away, making a read error possible. Other DNA variants within this sample encode the same CDR3. This chain uses TRBV9 with TRBJ2-2; 7 nucleotides line up with TRBD1. Germline CDR1 and CDR2: SGDLS and YYNGEE. The CDR3 totals 17 residues. CDR3 sequence reads: CASSARRDSLSTGELFF. For the CDR3, the DNA is TGTGCTAGCAGCGCCAGACGGGACAGCTTGTCTACCGGGGAGCTGTTTTTT.

This clone was detected only once. J is TRBJ2-1 and V is TRBV5-4, with TRBD1 identical over 11 bases. CDR3 length: 15 amino acids. Germline V gene sequence: CDR1 SGHNT, CDR2 YYREEE (reference sequence). V dropped 4 bases and J dropped 6; count of bases not matched to a gene: 6. CDR3 in amino acids: CASSIGQGASNEQFF. The CDR3 nucleotides read TGTGCCAGCAGCATCGGACAGGGGGCGAGCAATGAGCAGTTCTTC. Based on the CDR3 plus reference TRBV5-4 and TRBJ2-1, the full variable domain is ETGVTQSPTHLIKTRGQQVTLRCSSQSGHNTVSWYQQALGQGPQFIFQYYREEENGRGNFPPRFSGLQFPNYSSELNVNALELDDSALYLCASSIGQGASNEQFFGPGTRLTVL.

This clone was counted between two and nine times. This sequence joins TRBV6-1 and TRBJ2-5; D is perhaps TRBD2 (6 bases). CDR1 and CDR2 (germline): MNHNS, SASEGT. The germline V and J ends were trimmed by 7 bases and 5 bases, with 20 bases remaining between them. The CDR3 runs 15 residues. CDR3: CASTLVTGVAETQYF. CDR3 sequence (DNA): TGTGCCAGCACCCTAGTGACGGGAGTAGCGGAGACCCAGTACTTC.

The sample holds a few counts of this clone. The V gene is TRBV15, the J gene TRBJ2-6, with D possibly being TRBD2 (6 bases). V lost 1 base and J 0 bases, leaving 13 bases between the germline ends. The CDR3 is 18 residues long. Germline V gene data show CDR1 as LNHNV and CDR2 as YYDKDF (reference sequence). The CDR3 loop reads CATSRASAGGSGANVLTF. CDR3 DNA sequence: TGTGCCACCAGCAGAGCTTCGGCCGGGGGCTCTGGGGCCAACGTCCTGACTTTC.

Details on this clone: A far larger clone differs by one base, so this is likely a read error. CDR3 sequence reads: CASSLVGANTGELFF. As DNA, the CDR3 is TGTGCCAGCAGTTTAGTGGGGGCGAACACCGGGGAGCTGTTTTTT. The gene calls are TRBV28 and TRBJ2-2; D is perhaps TRBD1 or TRBD2 (5 bases each). The CDR3 covers 15 residues. Germline values: CDR1 MDHEN, CDR2 SYDVKM. V was trimmed by 2 bases and J by 0 bases, leaving 7 bases between them.

The chain uses TRBV7-9 and TRBJ2-2; D ambiguous. Trimming removed 5 bases from V and 0 bases from J, with 13 bases in between. Germline assignment: CDR1 SEHNR and CDR2 FQNEAQ (reference sequence). CDR3 size: 16 residues. The CDR3 bases are TGTGCCAGCAGCCCAGAGGCAGGAGCGAACACCGGGGAGCTGTTTTTT. Residues: CASSPEAGANTGELFF.

Comments on this clone: This is likely an artifact of a read error, given a far larger clone one base away. The chain couples TRBV25-1 to TRBJ2-3; no clear D gene. Germline V gene lookup returns CDR1 MGHDK and CDR2 SYGVNS. The CDR3 consists of 13 residues. V was shortened by 4 bases and J by 4 bases, with 9 bases between the two germline ends. The CDR3 is CASSAGEADTQYF. CDR3 coding DNA: TGTGCCAGCAGTGCCGGAGAAGCAGATACGCAGTATTTT.

The chain combines TRBV11-3 with TRBJ2-1, with TRBD1 as a possible D gene (6 bases). This CDR3 comprises 13 residues. The V gene lost 0 bases and the J gene lost 6 bases, with 6 bases spanning the gap. Germline-derived CDR1 and CDR2 are SGHNT and YENEEA. The chain's CDR3 is CASSLDRGNEQFF. CDR3 coding DNA: TGTGCCAGCAGCTTAGACAGGGGCAATGAGCAGTTCTTC.

This rearrangement joins TRBV5-6 to TRBJ2-5, with D uncertain. Trimming removed 3 bases at V and 5 bases at J, with 8 bases between. Germline lookup yields CDR1 SGHDT and CDR2 YYEEEE. CDR3 length: 12 residues. CDR3 region: CASSSSVETQYF. DNA for the CDR3: TGTGCCAGCAGCTCCAGTGTCGAGACCCAGTACTTC.

The genes are TRBV6-5 and TRBJ2-7; 8 bases are a match to TRBD2. The CDR3 extends over 15 amino acids. Losses at the gene ends were 6 bases for V and 4 bases for J; bases not matched to a gene: 11. Germline loops: CDR1 MNHEY, CDR2 SVGAGI. The CDR3 nucleotides are TGTGCCAGCAGAGACGGTGGCGGGGGGCCTTACGAGCAGTACTTC. It codes for CASRDGGGGPYEQYF.

This chain uses TRBV6-1 with TRBJ1-2; D possibly corresponds to TRBD1 (6 bases). V was pared by 2 bases and J by 3 bases, with 13 bases between. The CDR3 totals 15 residues. Germline V gives CDR1 MNHNS, CDR2 SASEGT. CDR3 sequence reads: CASSEMGRGHYGYTF. For the CDR3, the DNA is TGTGCCAGCAGTGAAATGGGCAGGGGACACTATGGCTACACCTTC.

This chain joins TRBV25-1 and TRBJ2-5, with 8 bases aligning to TRBD1. After removal of 3 bases from V and 4 bases from J, the junction contained 4 bases not matched to a gene. Germline CDR1 is MGHDK and CDR2 is SYGVNS. This CDR3 spans 14 amino acids. The CDR3 is CASSEGQEVETQYF. The CDR3 DNA is TGTGCCAGCAGTGAGGGACAGGAGGTAGAGACCCAGTACTTC.

V usage is TRBV7-2 and J usage is TRBJ2-7; tentative D call: TRBD2 (6 bases). The ends were cut back, 5 bases at V and 3 bases at J, with 14 bases in the middle. This CDR3 spans 14 amino acids. Germline CDR1 SGHTA, CDR2 FQGNSA. The CDR3 DNA sequence: TGTGCCAGCAGCCCGTCGACGGGACTCTACGAGCAGTACTTC. Amino acids: CASSPSTGLYEQYF.

This clone has ten or more counts. The chain joins TRBV6-6 to TRBJ2-3; D is perhaps TRBD1 (5 bases). This CDR3 is built from 15 residues. Germline CDR1 is MNHNY and CDR2 is SVGAGI (reference sequence). V lost 6 bases and J 0 bases, leaving 13 bases between the germline ends. The CDR3 coding sequence is TGTGCCAGCAGCCCAGGGTTGGGTAGCACAGATACGCAGTATTTT. Its translation is CASSPGLGSTDTQYF.

The chain recombines TRBV21-1 with TRBJ2-7; whether TRBD2, the table's D call, matches the DNA was not checked. TRBV21-1 is annotated as a pseudogene. The CDR3 runs 15 residues. CDR3 coding DNA: TGTGCCAGCAGTGCTAGCGGGGGGAGCTCCTACGAGCAGTACTTC. Its translation is CASSASGGSSYEQYF.

The chain combines TRBV7-9 with TRBJ1-2; D remains ambiguous. The germline gives CDR1 SEHNR, CDR2 FQNEAQ (reference sequence). The V end was cut by 1 base, the J end by 6 bases, with 15 bases between. The CDR3 covers 15 residues. The CDR3 bases are TGTGCCAGCAGCTTAGGCTTCGTGGGCGGCGATGGCTACACCTTC. Its protein is CASSLGFVGGDGYTF.

This clone was detected only a few times. A far larger clone is only one base removed, so a read error is likely. Other DNA sequences in the sample encode the same CDR3. V usage is TRBV30 and J usage is TRBJ1-2; TRBD1 is a possible D gene (5 bases). V lost 5 bases and J lost 6, with 16 bases in between. Germline loops: CDR1 GTSNPN, CDR2 SVGIG (reference sequence). This CDR3 region has 13 residues. CDR3 residues: CAWSTGARNGYTF. In DNA, the CDR3 is TGTGCCTGGTCCACCGGGGCGCGTAATGGCTACACCTTC. Complete variable domain (other parts from reference TRBV30 and TRBJ1-2): SQTIHQWPATLVQPVGSPLSLECTVEGTSNPNLYWYRQAAGRGLQLLFYSVGIGQISSEVPQNLSASRPQDRQFILSSKKLLLSDSGFYLCAWSTGARNGYTFGSGTRLTVV.

The rearrangement joins TRBV7-9 to TRBJ2-7; 7 nucleotides match TRBD1. This CDR3 comprises 14 residues. Germline V gene lookup returns CDR1 SEHNR and CDR2 FQNEAQ (reference sequence). V lost 5 bases, J lost 1 base, and 5 bases stayed unmatched. The CDR3 DNA sequence: TGTGCCAGCAGCCGGTCGGACAGGTCCTACGAGCAGTACTTC. Translation gives CASSRSDRSYEQYF.

Comments on this clone: This is likely an artifact of a read error, given a far larger clone one base away. This sequence joins TRBV2 and TRBJ1-1; TRBD1 aligns across 7 bases. The CDR3 covers 12 residues. Germline V CDR1 and CDR2: SNHLY, FYNNEI. The CDR3 DNA reads as TGTGTAGCCGGGAGGGGGCCCACTGAAGCTTTCTTT. It yields the protein CVAGRGPTEAFF.

The chain joins TRBV30 to TRBJ2-1; no clear D gene. CDR3 length: 11 residues. V was cut by 3 bases and J by 3 bases, with 3 bases left in between. Germline-derived CDR1 and CDR2 are GTSNPN and SVGIG (reference sequence). Here the CDR3 DNA reads TGTGCCTGGAGCAACTACAATGAGCAGTTCTTC. It yields the protein CAWSNYNEQFF.

This chain uses TRBV29-1 with TRBJ1-1; 7 positions agree with TRBD1. The CDR3 covers 13 residues. CDR1 and CDR2 (germline): SQVTM, ANQGSEA. J was trimmed by 4 bases and V by 7 bases; bases with no gene match: 9. CDR3 nucleotides: TGCAGCGGATCGGCAGGGGGGATCACTGAAGCTTTCTTT. Its translation: CSGSAGGITEAFF.

The genes are TRBV6-1 and TRBJ2-7; no clear D. Trimming took 2 bases from V and 2 from J, leaving 10 bases between them. This CDR3 is built from 14 residues. CDR1 MNHNS and CDR2 SASEGT come from the germline V gene. CDR3 in DNA: TGTGCCAGCAGTGAATGGAACCCAGCCTACGAGCAGTACTTC. Amino acid sequence: CASSEWNPAYEQYF.

The V and J genes are TRBV25-1 and TRBJ2-7; 7 bases match TRBD2. CDR1 and CDR2 from the germline V gene are MGHDK and SYGVNS. CDR3 size: 16 residues. J lost 1 base, V lost 1 base, and 7 bases had no gene match. The CDR3 DNA follows: TGTGCCAGCAGTGAATGGGGCGGGAGAGGATCCTACGAGCAGTACTTC. Amino acid sequence: CASSEWGGRGSYEQYF.